This T cell receptor beta chain is from a study of T-cell reconstitution after alpha-beta-depleted transplantation in children. Study-wide results and limits: Some patients' high day-60 TCRbeta diversity was traced to surviving recipient T cells and thymic progenitors. As was reported, about two months after transplant, alpha-beta T cells came from several hundred expanded graft clones. Once a year had passed after transplant, T-cell counts and diversity came mostly from newly produced T cells.

A word on this clonotype: Its target is not known.

Unique molecular identifiers were incorporated when the TCRbeta library was constructed. In TCRdb, the PCR reads were re-called with MiXCR into one record per CDR3 protein. The table records fewer than 550,000 distinct CDR3 sequences, about an eighth of them present only once. From germline, CDR1 is MNHNS and CDR2 SASEGT. V lost 6 bases, J lost 4 bases, and 15 bases lay in between. This CDR3 is 15 amino acids long. V and J are TRBV6-1 and TRBJ1-4; D is perhaps TRBD1 (6 bases). Sequences were derived from PBMCs, mostly from graft donor cells, sampled 180 days after TCRalphabeta/CD19-depleted stem cell transplant. The clonotype originates from a female patient younger than 10 who had a stem cell transplant for aplastic anemia, so the T cells may come from the graft donor. The CDR3 spells CASRRTSGVNEKLFF. The CDR3 DNA sequence: TGTGCCAGCAGACGCACCTCAGGGGTTAATGAAAAACTGTTTTTT.